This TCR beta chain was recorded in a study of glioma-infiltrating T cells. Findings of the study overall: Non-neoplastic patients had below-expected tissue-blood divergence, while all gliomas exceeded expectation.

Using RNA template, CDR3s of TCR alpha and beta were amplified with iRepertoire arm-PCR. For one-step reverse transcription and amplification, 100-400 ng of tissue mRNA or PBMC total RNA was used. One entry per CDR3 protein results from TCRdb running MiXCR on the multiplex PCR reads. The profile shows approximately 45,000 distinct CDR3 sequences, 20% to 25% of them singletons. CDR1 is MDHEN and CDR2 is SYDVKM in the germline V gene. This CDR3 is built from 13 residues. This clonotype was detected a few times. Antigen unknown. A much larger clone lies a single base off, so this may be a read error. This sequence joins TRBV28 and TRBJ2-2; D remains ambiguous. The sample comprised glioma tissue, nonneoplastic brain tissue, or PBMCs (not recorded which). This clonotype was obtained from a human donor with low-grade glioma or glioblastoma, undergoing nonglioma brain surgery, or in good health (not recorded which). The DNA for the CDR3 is TGTGCCGGCAGTTTAAGCCTCACCGGGGAGCTGTTTTTT. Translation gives CAGSLSLTGELFF.